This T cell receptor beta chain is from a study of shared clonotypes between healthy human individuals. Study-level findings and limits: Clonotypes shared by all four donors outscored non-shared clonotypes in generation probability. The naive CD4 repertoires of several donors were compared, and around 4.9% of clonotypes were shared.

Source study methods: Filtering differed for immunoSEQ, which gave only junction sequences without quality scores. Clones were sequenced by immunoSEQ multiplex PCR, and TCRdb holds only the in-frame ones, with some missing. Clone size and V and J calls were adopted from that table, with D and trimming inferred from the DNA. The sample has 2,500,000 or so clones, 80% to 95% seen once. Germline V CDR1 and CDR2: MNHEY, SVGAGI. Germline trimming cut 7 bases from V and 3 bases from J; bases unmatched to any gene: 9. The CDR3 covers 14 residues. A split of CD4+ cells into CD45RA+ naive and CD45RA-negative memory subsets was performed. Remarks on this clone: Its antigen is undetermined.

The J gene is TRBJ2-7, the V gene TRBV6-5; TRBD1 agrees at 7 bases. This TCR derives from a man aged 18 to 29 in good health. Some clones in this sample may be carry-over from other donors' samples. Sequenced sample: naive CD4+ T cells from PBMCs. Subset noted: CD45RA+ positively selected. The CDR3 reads CASNPTGWSYEQYF. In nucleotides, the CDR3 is TGTGCCAGCAACCCGACAGGGTGGAGCTACGAGCAGTACTTC.